These T cell receptor beta chains were read from a single sample in a study of blood T cell repertoires in COVID-19. Sequencing was performed with immunoSEQ multiplex PCR; in TCRdb, only in-frame clones are kept and a portion is missing. This sample has approximately 76,000 clones; approximately 88% occur once, and the top ten carry 8.3%. The sequencing sample was made of peripheral blood. These receptors all come from a man aged 30 to 39 with acute or convalescent COVID-19. Each CDR3 is given with its conserved first and last residue. D genes are given only for firm matches. The size entry is marked missing in some rows and otherwise reads once, few, many or a size class.

J: TRBJ2-3
V: TRBV7-8
size: -
D: TRBD1
length: 14
CDR3: CASSNGQGTDTQYF
DNA: TGTGCCAGCAGCAACGGACAGGGAACGGATACGCAGTATTTT

J: TRBJ2-7
V: TRBV27
size: -
D: TRBD2
length: 13
CDR3: CASRLAPTYEQYF
DNA: TGTGCCAGCAGACTAGCGCCTACCTACGAGCAGTACTTC

J: TRBJ1-1
V: TRBV19
size: -
D: -
length: 16
CDR3: CASNHPRGIANTEAFF
DNA: TGTGCCAGTAATCACCCCCGGGGTATTGCGAACACTGAAGCTTTCTTT

J: TRBJ2-7
V: TRBV7-9
size: -
D: -
length: 14
CDR3: CASSPSGTSYEQYF
DNA: TGTGCCAGCAGCCCAAGCGGGACATCCTACGAGCAGTACTTC

J: TRBJ1-2
V: TRBV21-1
size: -
D: -
length: 15
CDR3: CASSQVGDRGNGYTF
DNA: TGTGCCAGCAGTCAGGTAGGGGACAGAGGCAATGGCTACACCTTC

J: TRBJ2-7
V: TRBV29-1
size: -
D: TRBD2
length: 15
CDR3: CSVGVAGGSDYEQYF
DNA: TGCAGCGTTGGGGTAGCGGGGGGGTCCGACTACGAGCAGTACTTC

J: TRBJ2-5
V: TRBV7-2
size: -
D: TRBD1
length: 17
CDR3: CASSPYPGQGAGETQYF
DNA: TGTGCCAGCAGCCCCTACCCGGGACAGGGGGCGGGTGAGACCCAGTACTTC

J: TRBJ1-5
V: TRBV30
size: -
D: -
length: 13
CDR3: CAWSQSRGQPQHF
DNA: TGTGCCTGGAGTCAAAGTAGGGGTCAGCCCCAGCATTTT

J: TRBJ1-5
V: TRBV5-1
size: -
D: TRBD1
length: 14
CDR3: CASSLVAGGQPQHF
DNA: TGCGCCAGCAGCTTGGTTGCAGGGGGTCAGCCCCAGCATTTT

J: TRBJ1-2
V: TRBV6-2/TRBV6-3
size: -
D: TRBD1
length: 13
CDR3: CASTPGQGVGYTF
DNA: TGTGCCAGCACCCCGGGACAGGGGGTCGGCTACACCTTC

J: TRBJ2-2
V: TRBV18
size: -
D: -
length: 18
CDR3: CASSLLLLDNTNTGELFF
DNA: TGTGCCAGCTCACTTCTACTCTTGGACAACACGAACACCGGGGAGCTGTTTTTT

J: TRBJ2-1
V: TRBV28
size: -
D: TRBD2
length: 15
CDR3: CASQIRTSGRTEQFF
DNA: TGTGCCAGCCAGATACGGACTAGCGGGAGGACTGAGCAGTTCTTC

J: TRBJ2-5
V: TRBV6-2/TRBV6-3
size: once
D: TRBD2
length: 19
CDR3: CASSYSIRGTSGTQETQYF
DNA: TGTGCCAGCAGTTACTCGATCCGGGGGACTAGCGGGACCCAAGAGACCCAGTACTTC

J: TRBJ1-2
V: TRBV11-2
size: -
D: TRBD1
length: 17
CDR3: CASSSRGGTGPGRGYTF
DNA: TGTGCCAGCAGCTCTAGGGGGGGGACAGGCCCAGGGCGTGGCTACACCTTC

J: TRBJ2-3
V: TRBV21-1
size: -
D: -
length: 13
CDR3: CARQGKYTDTQYF
DNA: TGTGCCAGGCAGGGAAAATACACAGATACGCAGTATTTT

J: TRBJ1-3
V: TRBV30
size: -
D: -
length: 15
CDR3: CAWSVLADSGNTIYF
DNA: TGTGCCTGGAGTGTACTCGCGGACTCTGGAAACACCATATATTTT

J: TRBJ2-1
V: TRBV13
size: -
D: TRBD2
length: 14
CDR3: CASSSSLAGGPQFF
DNA: TGTGCCAGCAGCTCATCACTAGCGGGAGGGCCACAGTTCTTC

J: TRBJ1-3
V: TRBV4-1
size: -
D: -
length: 17
CDR3: CASSQVTGSRSGNTIYF
DNA: TGCGCCAGCAGCCAGGTTACAGGTTCCCGTTCCGGAAACACCATATATTTT

J: TRBJ2-4
V: TRBV6-2/TRBV6-3
size: once
D: -
length: 11
CDR3: CASSSINIQYF
DNA: TGTGCCAGCAGTTCCATTAACATTCAGTACTTC

J: TRBJ2-7
V: TRBV5-1
size: -
D: TRBD2
length: 18
CDR3: CASSSTSGLNVSSYEQYF
DNA: TGCGCCAGCAGCTCTACTAGCGGGTTAAACGTGAGCTCCTACGAGCAGTACTTC

J: TRBJ1-5
V: TRBV28
size: -
D: -
length: 14
CDR3: CASSSNAELQPQHF
DNA: TGTGCCAGCAGTTCTAACGCTGAGCTGCAGCCCCAGCATTTT

J: TRBJ2-3
V: TRBV2
size: -
D: -
length: 12
CDR3: CASSVVPDTQYF
DNA: TGTGCCAGCAGTGTAGTTCCCGATACGCAGTATTTT

J: TRBJ2-3
V: TRBV7-3
size: -
D: TRBD1
length: 16
CDR3: CASSTNDRGLPDTQYF
DNA: TGTGCCAGCAGCACGAACGACAGGGGGCTCCCAGATACGCAGTATTTT

J: TRBJ2-1
V: TRBV6-1
size: few
D: TRBD2
length: 12
CDR3: CASSEPGTREFF
DNA: TGTGCCAGCAGTGAACCGGGGACTAGAGAGTTCTTC

J: TRBJ2-3
V: TRBV7-8
size: once
D: -
length: 16
CDR3: CASSLVRLAVTDTQYF
DNA: TGTGCCAGCAGCTTAGTCAGGCTAGCCGTCACAGATACGCAGTATTTT

J: TRBJ1-4
V: TRBV5-4
size: once
D: -
length: 13
CDR3: CASSSGKVEKLFF
DNA: TGTGCCAGCAGCTCCGGGAAGGTTGAAAAACTGTTTTTT

J: TRBJ1-6
V: TRBV28
size: -
D: -
length: 14
CDR3: CASSSGESNSPLHF
DNA: TGTGCCAGCAGCTCAGGGGAATCGAATTCACCCCTCCACTTT

J: TRBJ2-1
V: TRBV28
size: -
D: -
length: 13
CDR3: CASSLLQYNEQFF
DNA: TGTGCCAGCAGTTTATTGCAGTACAATGAGCAGTTCTTC

J: TRBJ2-2
V: TRBV1
size: -
D: -
length: 17
CDR3: CTSSQPSGREAYRELFF
DNA: TGCACCAGCAGCCAACCCTCGGGGAGGGAAGCTTACCGGGAGCTGTTTTTT

J: TRBJ2-4
V: TRBV6-5
size: -
D: TRBD1
length: 14
CDR3: CASSSTRTGLNQYF
DNA: TGTGCCAGCAGTTCCACAAGGACAGGGTTGAATCAGTACTTC

J: TRBJ2-1
V: TRBV7-9
size: -
D: -
length: 15
CDR3: CASIIMTSPYNEQFF
DNA: TGTGCCAGCATCATTATGACTTCCCCCTACAATGAGCAGTTCTTC